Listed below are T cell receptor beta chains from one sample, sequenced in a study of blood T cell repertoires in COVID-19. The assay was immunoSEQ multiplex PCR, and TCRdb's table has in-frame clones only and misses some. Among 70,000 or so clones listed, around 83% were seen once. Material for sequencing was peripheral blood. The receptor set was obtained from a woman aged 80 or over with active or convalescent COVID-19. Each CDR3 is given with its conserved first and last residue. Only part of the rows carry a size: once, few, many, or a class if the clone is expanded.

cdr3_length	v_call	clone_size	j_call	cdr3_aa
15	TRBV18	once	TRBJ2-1	CASSPQQGIYNEQFF
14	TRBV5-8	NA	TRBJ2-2	CASSSLRATGELFF
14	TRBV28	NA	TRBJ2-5	CASSLGRPGGTQYF
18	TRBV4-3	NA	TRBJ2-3	CASSQVPGTGGFTDTQYF
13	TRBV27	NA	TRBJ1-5	CASRGQRDQPQHF
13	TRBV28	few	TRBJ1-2	CASSSSGGVRYTF
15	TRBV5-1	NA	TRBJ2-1	CASSPRNSGANEQFF
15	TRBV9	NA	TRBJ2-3	CASSPRTGRTDTQYF
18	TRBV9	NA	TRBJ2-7	CASSVKGQVFSSPLEQYF
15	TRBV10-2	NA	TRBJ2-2	CASRGDRSPSGELFF
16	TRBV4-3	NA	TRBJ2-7	CASSQDPRAEVYEQYF
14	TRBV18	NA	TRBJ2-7	CASSNRTGSYEQYF
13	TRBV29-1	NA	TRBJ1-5	CSVGAGASQPQHF
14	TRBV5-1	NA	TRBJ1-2	CASSREGGNYGYTF
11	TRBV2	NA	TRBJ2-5	CASMGVETQYF
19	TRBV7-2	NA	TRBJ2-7	CASSLRNPGTSGGAHEQYF
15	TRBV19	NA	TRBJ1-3	CASRPTGSVRNTIYF
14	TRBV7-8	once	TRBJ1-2	CASSFRTGTYGYTF
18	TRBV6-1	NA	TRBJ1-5	CASSARTGQSRDNQPQHF
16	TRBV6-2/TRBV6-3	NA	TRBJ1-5	CASSYSRGRADQPQHF
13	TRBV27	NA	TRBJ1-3	CASSQVSGNTIYF
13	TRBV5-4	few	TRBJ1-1	CASSPTGNTEAFF
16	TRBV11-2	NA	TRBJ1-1	CASSRPTGGRNTEAFF
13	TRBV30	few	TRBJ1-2	CAWSSSVSFGYTF
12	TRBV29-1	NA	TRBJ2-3	CSVGQRTDTQYF
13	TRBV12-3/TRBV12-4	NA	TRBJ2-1	CASRPDRGNEQFF
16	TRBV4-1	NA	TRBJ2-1	CASSQDNAVGGNEQFF
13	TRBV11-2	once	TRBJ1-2	CASSRTDSYGYTF
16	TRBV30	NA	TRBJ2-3	CAWSEVQGYGTDTQYF
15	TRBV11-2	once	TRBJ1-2	CASSQDRGIRDGYTF
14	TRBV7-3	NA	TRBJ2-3	CASSLMAAKDTQYF
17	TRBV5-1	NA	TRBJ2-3	CASSVDGTGTSTDTQYF
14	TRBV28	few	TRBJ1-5	CASSLRQGNQPQHF
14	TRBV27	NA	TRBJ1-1	CASSFRGQSTEAFF
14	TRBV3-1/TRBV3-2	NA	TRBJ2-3	CASSPSRGGDTQYF
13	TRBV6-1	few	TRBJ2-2	CASTSANTGELFF
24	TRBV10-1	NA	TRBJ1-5	CASSDRTQPISNRVGTRENQPQHF
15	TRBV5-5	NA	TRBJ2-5	CASSFGGGTQETQYF
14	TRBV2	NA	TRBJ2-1	CASKAGVGYNEQFF
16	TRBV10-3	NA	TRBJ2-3	CAISLEGGRSTDTQYF
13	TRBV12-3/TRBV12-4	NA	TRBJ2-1	CASTRSPYDEQFF
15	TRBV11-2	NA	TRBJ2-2	CASSWTGVPSGELFF
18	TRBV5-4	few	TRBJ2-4	CASSFVSSGGFVRNIQYF
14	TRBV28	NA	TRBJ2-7	CASPPGTGIHEQYF
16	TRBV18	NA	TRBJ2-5	CASSPGQGRGVETQYF
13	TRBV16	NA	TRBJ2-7	CASSQLDSYEQYF
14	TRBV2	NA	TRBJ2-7	CASRTGQVPYEQYF